One sample yielded the 28 T cell receptor beta chains listed below, sequenced in a study of blood T cell repertoires in COVID-19. The table came from immunoSEQ multiplex PCR; TCRdb's copy has only in-frame clones and leaves some out. The data show approximately 65,000 clones, around three quarters seen once. Sequenced sample: peripheral blood. The receptors originated from a human donor in a cohort sampled during active COVID-19.

The chain carries TRBV4-1 and TRBJ1-2, with TRBD1 as a possible D gene (6 bases). The V end was cut by 0 bases, the J end by 4 bases, with 12 bases between. The CDR3 totals 15 residues. Per germline, CDR1 MGHRA and CDR2 YSYEKL. The CDR3 loop reads CASSQEDSRAYGYTF. CDR3 coding DNA: TGCGCCAGCAGCCAAGAGGACAGCCGGGCCTATGGCTACACCTTC.

The chain carries TRBV6-6 and TRBJ1-5, with 8 bases fitting TRBD1. CDR1 is MNHNY, CDR2 SVGAGI, per germline (reference sequence). The CDR3 spans 14 residues. With 8 bases clipped from V and 2 bases from J, the junction kept 5 bases outside the gene matches. CDR3 in amino acids: CASSTGDGNQPQHF. The CDR3 bases are TGTGCCAGCTCGACAGGGGATGGCAATCAGCCCCAGCATTTT.

The chain combines TRBV7-2 with TRBJ2-3, with 7 bases matching TRBD2. CDR1 and CDR2 from the germline V gene are SGHTA and FQGNSA. CDR3 length: 14 amino acids. J was trimmed by 0 bases and V by 11 bases; bases with no gene match: 8. The chain's CDR3 is CACERGLSTDTQYF. CDR3 DNA: TGTGCCTGCGAGCGGGGTCTTAGCACAGATACGCAGTATTTT.

The chain combines TRBV7-9 with TRBJ2-7, with D possibly matching TRBD2 (5 bases). V was pared by 1 base and J by 2 bases, with 9 bases between. CDR3 length equals 14 residues. Germline lookup yields CDR1 SEHNR and CDR2 FQNEAQ (reference sequence). Written as DNA, the CDR3 is TGTGCCAGCAGCTTAGTTGTAGCGCCCTACGAGCAGTACTTC. Amino acids: CASSLVVAPYEQYF.

This chain uses TRBV5-1 with TRBJ2-3; 7 bases are a match to TRBD1. This CDR3 region has 15 residues. The germline V gene encodes CDR1 SGHRS and CDR2 YFSETQ. V shed 0 bases, J shed 5 bases, and the junction held 6 bases outside the gene matches. This CDR3 reads CASSLAGQNGDTQYF. In DNA form, the CDR3 reads TGCGCCAGCAGCTTGGCGGGACAGAATGGAGATACGCAGTATTTT. Supplemented by reference TRBV5-1 and TRBJ2-3, the full variable domain reads KAGVTQTPRYLIKTRGQQVTLSCSPISGHRSVSWYQQTPGQGLQFLFEYFSETQRNKGNFPGRFSGRQFSNSRSEMNVSTLELGDSALYLCASSLAGQNGDTQYFGPGTRLTVL.

The gene calls are TRBV7-9 and TRBJ1-2; 7 bases fit TRBD1. V was pared by 4 bases and J by 4 bases, with 3 bases of the junction left unmatched. The CDR3 spans 13 residues. Germline V lookup: CDR1 SEHNR, CDR2 FQNEAQ (reference sequence). CDR3 protein: CASSSGDSYGYTF. In nucleotides, the CDR3 is TGTGCCAGCAGCTCGGGGGACAGCTATGGCTACACCTTC.

The count of this clone is one. The rearrangement links TRBV2 to TRBJ2-3; D is possibly TRBD2 (5 bases). Trimming removed 2 bases at V and 0 bases at J, with 9 bases between. Germline-derived CDR1 and CDR2 are SNHLY and FYNNEI. CDR3 size: 15 residues. The CDR3 DNA reads as TGTGCCAGCAGTGAACCAGCGGTGAGCACAGATACGCAGTATTTT. It specifies CASSEPAVSTDTQYF.

The V gene is TRBV3-1 (or the pseudogene TRBV3-2), the J gene TRBJ1-1; unclear D gene. Trimming cost V 2 bases and J 1 base, with 8 bases left between them. CDR3 length: 14 residues. Germline V gene data show CDR1 as LGHDT and CDR2 as YNNKEL (reference sequence). The CDR3 DNA is TGTGCCAGCAGCCAATACAGCTCGAACACTGAAGCTTTCTTT. Protein sequence: CASSQYSSNTEAFF.

The V and J genes are TRBV3-1 (or the pseudogene TRBV3-2) and TRBJ2-3; 13 positions match TRBD2. Germline CDR1 LGHDT, CDR2 YNNKEL (reference sequence). The CDR3 sequence is 16 residues long. Trimming at V came to 1 base and at J to 6 bases, leaving 4 bases not matched to a gene. CDR3 amino acids: CASSQAATSGRDTQYF. DNA for the CDR3: TGTGCCAGCAGCCAAGCTGCGACTAGCGGGAGGGATACGCAGTATTTT.

J is TRBJ2-1 and V is TRBV2, with 9 bases matching TRBD2. This CDR3 has 14 residues. Unmatched junction bases numbered 15, after V lost 5 bases and J lost 16 bases. Germline CDR1 SNHLY, CDR2 FYNNEI. The CDR3: CASSSKRGESQYFF. The CDR3 coding sequence is TGTGCCAGCAGTTCCAAGCGGGGGGAATCACAGTACTTCTTC.

Written as DNA, the CDR3 is TGTGCCAGCAGCATAGCAGCCGAACTTTACAATGAGCAGTTCTTC. It is translated as CASSIAAELYNEQFF. The chain uses TRBV21-1 and TRBJ2-1; the table's D call, TRBD2, has no DNA check behind it. TRBV21-1 is recorded as a pseudogene. There are 15 residues in the CDR3.

The chain recombines TRBV4-1 with TRBJ1-5, with D unresolved. CDR1 and CDR2 (germline): MGHRA, YSYEKL. There are 16 residues in the CDR3. Trimming took off 1 base at V and 0 bases at J, with 10 bases between the two ends. CDR3 loop: CASSQAYPYSNQPQHF. In DNA form, the CDR3 reads TGCGCCAGCAGCCAAGCGTACCCCTATAGCAATCAGCCCCAGCATTTT.

The chain combines TRBV9 with TRBJ2-1; D is uncertain. Between the trimmed V and J ends, which lost 1 base and 9 bases, there was a span of 11 bases. CDR3 length: 13 residues. CDR1 is SGDLS and CDR2 is YYNGEE in the germline V gene. CDR3 protein: CASSVFDEAEQFF. CDR3 DNA: TGTGCCAGCAGCGTATTCGACGAGGCTGAGCAGTTCTTC.

The chain links TRBV19 to TRBJ1-3; 9 positions agree with TRBD1. The germline gives CDR1 LNHDA, CDR2 SQIVND (reference sequence). CDR3 length: 14 residues. V was clipped by 8 bases and J by 0 bases; unmatched bases: 2. The CDR3 is CASWTGDSGNTIYF. The CDR3 DNA reads as TGTGCCAGTTGGACAGGGGACTCTGGAAACACCATATATTTT. The complete variable domain, with remaining parts taken from reference TRBV19 and TRBJ1-3, reads DGGITQSPKYLFRKEGQNVTLSCEQNLNHDAMYWYRQDPGQGLRLIYYSQIVNDFQKGDIAEGYSVSREKKESFPLTVTSAQKNPTAFYLCASWTGDSGNTIYFGEGSWLTVV.

The chain has TRBV2 and TRBJ1-4, with a tentative D call TRBD1 (6 bases). Germline lookup yields CDR1 SNHLY and CDR2 FYNNEI. CDR3 length equals 14 residues. V gave up 5 bases and J gave up 5 bases, with 12 bases separating them. The CDR3 protein is CASSPDRTNEKLFF. CDR3 DNA sequence: TGTGCCAGCAGTCCCGACAGGACCAATGAAAAACTGTTTTTT.

The chain employs TRBV7-8 and TRBJ2-7, with TRBD1 as a possible D gene (5 bases). The CDR3 spans 13 residues. V was cut by 6 bases and J by 4 bases, with 13 bases left in between. Germline V gene data show CDR1 as SGHVS and CDR2 as FQNEAQ. CDR3 sequence: CASRGDNLYEQYF. The CDR3 DNA reads TGTGCCAGCAGAGGGGATAATTTGTACGAGCAGTACTTC.

The chain employs TRBV11-2 and TRBJ2-4, with 9 bases that match TRBD1. CDR3 length equals 15 residues. The V gene end was trimmed by 5 bases and the J gene end by 7 bases; junction bases not matched to a gene: 9. Germline CDR1 SGHAT, CDR2 FQNNGV. CDR3 nucleotides: TGTGCCAGCAGCCAACGCGCCGGACAGGGGAACATTCAGTACTTC. It is translated as CASSQRAGQGNIQYF.

This chain uses TRBV21-1 with TRBJ1-2; the D segment call TRBD1 is taken from the table without a DNA check. TRBV21-1 is listed as a pseudogene. The CDR3 is 15 residues long. CDR3 loop: CASTSRQGATYGYTF. In DNA, the CDR3 is TGTGCCAGCACCTCCCGACAGGGAGCTACCTATGGCTACACCTTC.

The chain has TRBV28 and TRBJ2-7; perhaps TRBD1 as D (6 bases). The CDR3 totals 12 residues. Germline loops: CDR1 MDHEN, CDR2 SYDVKM. V dropped 8 bases and J dropped 5 bases, with 13 bases sitting between them. DNA of the CDR3: TGTGCCAGCGGCTTACAGGGAAACGAGCAGTACTTC. Amino acid sequence: CASGLQGNEQYF.

The chain joins TRBV2 to TRBJ1-3, with D unresolved. V gave up 6 bases and J gave up 0 bases, with 9 bases separating them. Looked up from germline, CDR1 is SNHLY and CDR2 is FYNNEI. This CDR3 region has 14 residues. CDR3 DNA: TGTGCCAGCAGACCCGACATCTCTGGAAACACCATATATTTT. Protein product: CASRPDISGNTIYF.

J is TRBJ2-5 and V is TRBV5-1, with 9 bases identical to TRBD1. CDR1 and CDR2 from the germline V gene are SGHRS and YFSETQ. CDR3 length: 16 amino acids. V trimming: 0 bases; J trimming: 0 bases; junction bases outside the gene matches: 3. The DNA of the CDR3 is TGCGCCAGCAGCTTGGCCGGGACAGGGAACCAAGAGACCCAGTACTTC. Translating gives CASSLAGTGNQETQYF.

The CDR3 DNA reads TGTGCCAGCAGCCCCGGGGGGGGTGAAAAACTGTTTTTT. It specifies CASSPGGGEKLFF. The V call is TRBV7-9, the J call TRBJ1-4, with D maybe TRBD1 (5 bases). The CDR3 is 13 residues long. Germline CDR1 SEHNR, CDR2 FQNEAQ (reference sequence). Trimming removed 5 bases at V and 7 bases at J, with 11 bases between.

V and J are TRBV28 and TRBJ2-7; 12 bases map to TRBD2. V shed 8 bases and J 7 bases; nucleotides not matched to a gene: 6. This CDR3 is built from 13 residues. The V gene's germline CDR1 is MDHEN and CDR2 SYDVKM. In DNA form, the CDR3 reads TGTGCCAGCCATTCTAGCGGGAGGGTTGAGCAGTACTTC. This translates into CASHSSGRVEQYF.

The V call is TRBV30, the J call TRBJ2-4; weak D call: TRBD1 (5 bases). The germline CDR1 and CDR2 sequences are GTSNPN and SVGIG (reference sequence). V was clipped by 5 bases and J by 7 bases, with 9 bases between them. The CDR3 length is 11 residues. As DNA, the CDR3 is TGTGCCTGGGGGGCAGGGAACATTCAGTACTTC. Translated: CAWGAGNIQYF.

This rearrangement joins TRBV11-2 to TRBJ2-3; no reliable D call. Germline V lookup: CDR1 SGHAT, CDR2 FQNNGV. The V gene lost 5 bases and the J gene lost 2 bases, with 17 bases spanning the gap. The CDR3 runs to 16 residues. The CDR3 protein is CASSPRTPGLTDTQYF. The CDR3 DNA is TGTGCCAGCAGCCCCCGCACCCCGGGTCTCACAGATACGCAGTATTTT.

The CDR3 loop reads CASSIDRTGRTDTQYF. In DNA, the CDR3 is TGTGCCAGTAGTATAGATCGGACAGGGAGAACAGATACGCAGTATTTT. The rearrangement links TRBV19 to TRBJ2-3; 8 bases align to TRBD1. The trim removed 0 bases at V and 3 bases at J, leaving 5 bases unmatched. Germline V lookup: CDR1 LNHDA, CDR2 SQIVND (reference sequence). The CDR3 consists of 16 residues.

This clone has only a few counts. The V and J genes are TRBV7-2 and TRBJ1-1, with 8 bases fitting TRBD1. The junction had 6 bases not matched to a gene; V was cut back by 5 bases and J by 7 bases. The CDR3 has 13 amino acids. Germline V gene sequence: CDR1 SGHTA, CDR2 FQGNSA. The CDR3 reads CASSESTGGEAFF. Here the CDR3 DNA reads TGTGCCAGCAGCGAGTCTACAGGGGGTGAAGCTTTCTTT. The full variable domain, completed using reference TRBV7-2 and TRBJ1-1, is GAGVSQSPSNKVTEKGKDVELRCDPISGHTALYWYRQSLGQGLEFLIYFQGNSAPDKSGLPSDRFSAERTGGSVSTLTIQRTQQEDSAVYLCASSESTGGEAFFGQGTRLTVV.

This chain connects TRBV28 to TRBJ2-5; D might be TRBD2 (5 bases). Trimming took off 7 bases at V and 7 bases at J, with 25 bases between the two ends. CDR1 MDHEN and CDR2 SYDVKM come from the germline V gene. This CDR3 has 16 residues. The CDR3 loop is CASTQGGSNALRTQYF. The CDR3 DNA is TGTGCCAGCACTCAAGGAGGCAGCAATGCCCTTCGGACCCAGTACTTC.